The 26 T cell receptor beta chains below all came from one sample that was sequenced in a study of CD8 T cells in ankylosing spondylitis. TCRdb reprocessed the 5' RACE reads via MiXCR and lists one record per CDR3 protein. The data show 380,000 or so distinct CDR3 sequences, roughly 20% seen once. The source material was blood, either unsorted or a sorted T cell fraction (not recorded which). These receptors all come from a male donor with ankylosing spondylitis or in good health (not recorded which).

The chain has TRBV6-1 and TRBJ2-4, with a tentative D call TRBD2 (5 bases). The germline V and J ends were trimmed by 1 base and 0 bases, with 13 bases remaining between them. The CDR3 is made up of 17 amino acids. The germline V gene encodes CDR1 MNHNS and CDR2 SASEGT. Written as DNA, the CDR3 is TGTGCCAGCAGTGAAGAGGTAATGGGAGTAGCCAAAAACATTCAGTACTTC. Its protein is CASSEEVMGVAKNIQYF.

This clonotype was seen only a few times. The J gene is TRBJ2-3, the V gene TRBV12-3 or TRBV12-4; 7 bases map to TRBD2. This CDR3 spans 16 amino acids. The V segment lost 6 bases and the J segment 0 bases; nucleotides outside the gene matches: 9. The CDR3 bases are TGTGCCAGCAGCCACTGGGAGGGGAGAAGCACAGATACGCAGTATTTT. It codes for CASSHWEGRSTDTQYF.

The chain is built from TRBV29-1 and TRBJ2-5; D uncertain. The CDR3 covers 13 residues. Germline V gene lookup returns CDR1 SQVTM and CDR2 ANQGSEA. The V and J ends lost 4 bases and 1 base respectively, with 10 bases between them. The CDR3 bases are TGCAGCGTTGGTGGGCCTTTCCAAGAGACCCAGTACTTC. This gives the protein CSVGGPFQETQYF.

This clonotype was seen only a few times. This chain connects TRBV25-1 to TRBJ2-1; D uncertain. The germline CDR1 and CDR2 sequences are MGHDK and SYGVNS. CDR3 size: 15 residues. V was cut by 1 base and J by 4 bases, with 11 bases left in between. This CDR3 is CASSEFKNLYNEQFF. The CDR3 region has the DNA TGTGCCAGCAGTGAATTTAAAAACCTATACAATGAGCAGTTCTTC.

This clonotype has more than one count but fewer than ten. CDR3 DNA sequence: TGTGCCAGCAGTTACCGGGGCAGAAACAATGAGCAGTTCTTC. Encoded protein: CASSYRGRNNEQFF. The V call is TRBV6-5, the J call TRBJ2-1, with D tentatively TRBD1 or TRBD2 (5 bases each). Germline loops: CDR1 MNHEY, CDR2 SVGAGI. The CDR3 sequence is 14 residues long. The V end lost 2 bases, the J end lost 5 bases, and 10 bases lay between the germline ends.

V usage is TRBV5-1 and J usage is TRBJ2-5; 9 bases agree with TRBD1. Germline CDR1 reads SGHRS; CDR2 reads YFSETQ. This CDR3 contains 17 residues. Trimming at V came to 1 base and at J to 5 bases, leaving 12 bases not matched to a gene. The CDR3 DNA is TGCGCCAGCAGCTTGAACTACCGGGACAGGGAATTCGAGACCCAGTACTTC. Translation gives CASSLNYRDREFETQYF.

This clonotype appeared a few times. J is TRBJ1-6 and V is TRBV18; a possible D gene is TRBD1 (5 bases). This CDR3 contains 14 residues. V lost 3 bases to trimming and J lost 13 bases, with 16 bases between them. Germline V gives CDR1 KGHSH, CDR2 LQKENI. The CDR3 spells CASSPRLRGFPLHF. The CDR3 nucleotides read TGTGCCAGCTCACCCCGGCTCCGGGGGTTCCCCCTCCACTTT.

This clonotype was observed a handful of times. This sequence joins TRBV29-1 and TRBJ2-1; no clear D. Germline lookup yields CDR1 SQVTM and CDR2 ANQGSEA. Trimming removed 5 bases from V and 3 bases from J, with 11 bases in between. This CDR3 is 13 amino acids long. CDR3 bases: TGCAGCGTTCCGTCACTATACTACAATGAGCAGTTCTTC. As protein: CSVPSLYYNEQFF.

CDR3 region: CASSVVSSGATDTQYF. Here the CDR3 DNA reads TGTGCCAGCAGCGTAGTATCAAGCGGGGCCACAGATACGCAGTATTTT. V and J are TRBV9 and TRBJ2-3; 7 positions agree with TRBD2. V lost 0 bases and J lost 2; bases outside the gene matches: 6. CDR3 length: 16 amino acids. CDR1 and CDR2 (germline): SGDLS, YYNGEE.

This clonotype occurred a few times. This chain uses TRBV12-3 or TRBV12-4 with TRBJ2-5; the D is unclear. Deletions cut 10 bases from V and 5 bases from J, with 11 bases between. This CDR3 spans 11 amino acids. CDR3 sequence reads: CATSLGETQYF. The CDR3 DNA is TGTGCCACCTCCCTTGGGGAGACCCAGTACTTC.

Many counts were recorded for this clonotype. The CDR3 DNA is TGCAGCGCCGCAGGCAACGAGCAGTACTTC. This encodes CSAAGNEQYF. The chain is built from TRBV29-1 and TRBJ2-7; D is ambiguous. Germline-derived CDR1 and CDR2 are SQVTM and ANQGSEA. The CDR3 spans 10 residues. The V gene lost 7 bases and the J gene lost 5 bases, with 9 bases spanning the gap.

At least ten counts were recorded for this clonotype. This chain connects TRBV7-3 to TRBJ2-1; TRBD1 aligns across 8 bases. V was clipped by 5 bases and J by 6 bases; unmatched bases: 0. Germline values: CDR1 SGHTA, CDR2 FQGTGA. The CDR3 has 12 residues. CDR3 DNA: TGTGCCAGCAGCGACAGGGGCAATGAGCAGTTCTTC. It translates to CASSDRGNEQFF.

J is TRBJ1-4 and V is TRBV20-1; TRBD1 matches at 7 bases. Germline V gene lookup returns CDR1 DFQATT and CDR2 SNEGSKA (reference sequence). The V gene end was trimmed by 6 bases and the J gene end by 6 bases; junction bases not matched to a gene: 7. The CDR3 is 13 residues long. The CDR3 coding sequence is TGCAGTGCGAACCTAGGGGGCGATGAAAAACTGTTTTTT. Amino acid sequence: CSANLGGDEKLFF.

This rearrangement joins TRBV10-1 to TRBJ2-2; possible D gene TRBD1, 5 bases. Germline V CDR1 and CDR2: WNHNN, SYGVQD (reference sequence). This CDR3 has 13 amino acids. Trimming shortened V by 9 bases and J by 5 bases, and 13 bases separated the two germline ends. The chain's CDR3 is CARDTPETGELFF. CDR3 in DNA: TGCGCCAGGGACACGCCGGAGACCGGGGAGCTGTTTTTT.

This clonotype was detected a few times. This chain joins TRBV4-1 and TRBJ2-5; TRBD1 might be the D (6 bases). The CDR3 has 15 amino acids. Trimming took 2 bases from V and 5 from J, leaving 15 bases between them. CDR1 is MGHRA, CDR2 YSYEKL, per germline. The CDR3 bases are TGCGCCAGCAGCCAACCTCCAACAGGGACGGAGACCCAGTACTTC. It specifies CASSQPPTGTETQYF.

The genes are TRBV5-5 and TRBJ2-1, with no clear D. This CDR3 is 15 amino acids long. Trimming removed 0 bases at V and 6 bases at J, with 13 bases between. Germline CDR1 reads SGHKS; CDR2 reads YYEKEE (reference sequence). The CDR3 sequence is CASSLGAPPGNEQFF. CDR3 sequence (DNA): TGTGCCAGCAGCTTGGGGGCCCCCCCGGGCAATGAGCAGTTCTTC. Full variable domain (remainder filled in from reference TRBV5-5 and TRBJ2-1): DAGVTQSPTHLIKTRGQQVTLRCSPISGHKSVSWYQQVLGQGPQFIFQYYEKEERGRGNFPDRFSARQFPNYSSELNVNALLLGDSALYLCASSLGAPPGNEQFFGPGTRLTVL.

This rearrangement joins TRBV2 to TRBJ2-5; 9 bases agree with TRBD1. The CDR3 runs to 14 residues. Losses at the gene ends were 7 bases for V and 4 bases for J; bases not matched to a gene: 7. Per germline, CDR1 SNHLY and CDR2 FYNNEI. In nucleotides, the CDR3 is TGTGCCAGCACCCTGGGGACAGGGCCAGAGACCCAGTACTTC. Translated: CASTLGTGPETQYF.

V usage is TRBV12-3 or TRBV12-4 and J usage is TRBJ1-5; no clear D gene. The CDR3 is 13 residues long. V was shortened by 7 bases and J by 3 bases, with 10 bases between the two germline ends. The CDR3 spells CASIEGPNQPQHF. CDR3 sequence (DNA): TGTGCCAGCATCGAAGGGCCCAATCAGCCCCAGCATTTT.

This clonotype was counted a few times. The chain has TRBV11-2 and TRBJ2-3, with D tentatively TRBD1 (5 bases). CDR3 length: 13 residues. CDR1 SGHAT and CDR2 FQNNGV come from the germline V gene. V shed 2 bases and J shed 6 bases, with 9 bases lying between them. In nucleotides, the CDR3 is TGTGCCAGCAGCTTATCGCAGGGTGATACGCAGTATTTT. Its translation: CASSLSQGDTQYF. The whole variable domain, filled in from reference TRBV11-2 and TRBJ2-3, reads EAGVAQSPRYKIIEKRQSVAFWCNPISGHATLYWYQQILGQGPKLLIQFQNNGVVDDSQLPKDRFSAERLKGVDSTLKIQPAKLEDSAVYLCASSLSQGDTQYFGPGTRLTVL.

This clonotype was found a few times. The J gene is TRBJ1-2, the V gene TRBV6-1, with no clear D. Trimming removed 8 bases at V and 3 bases at J, with 13 bases between. Germline loops: CDR1 MNHNS, CDR2 SASEGT. The CDR3 consists of 13 residues. CDR3 in DNA: TGTGCCAGCGGGCCCAAGTTGGACTATGGCTACACCTTC. Translation: CASGPKLDYGYTF.

V is TRBV12-3 or TRBV12-4 and J is TRBJ2-2; no clear D gene. The germline V and J ends were trimmed by 7 bases and 5 bases, with 8 bases remaining between them. This CDR3 has 12 residues. The CDR3 bases are TGTGCCAGCACCGATGGGACCGGGGAGCTGTTTTTT. Translating gives CASTDGTGELFF.

This clonotype occurred a few times. V usage is TRBV30 and J usage is TRBJ2-3; D possibly corresponds to TRBD1 (6 bases). The CDR3 consists of 13 residues. Germline V gives CDR1 GTSNPN, CDR2 SVGIG (reference sequence). V lost 5 bases, J lost 0 bases, and 9 bases lay in between. Here the CDR3 DNA reads TGTGCCTGGGAGGGGGATAGCACAGATACGCAGTATTTT. Residues: CAWEGDSTDTQYF. Full variable domain (remainder filled in from reference TRBV30 and TRBJ2-3): SQTIHQWPATLVQPVGSPLSLECTVEGTSNPNLYWYRQAAGRGLQLLFYSVGIGQISSEVPQNLSASRPQDRQFILSSKKLLLSDSGFYLCAWEGDSTDTQYFGPGTRLTVL.

The chain couples TRBV2 to TRBJ2-3; D uncertain. V lost 7 bases to trimming and J lost 2 bases, with 16 bases between them. From germline, CDR1 is SNHLY and CDR2 FYNNEI. The CDR3 runs 15 residues. The CDR3 loop is CASIQTPTNTDTQYF. The CDR3 DNA reads TGTGCCAGCATTCAGACCCCAACAAACACAGATACGCAGTATTTT.

The chain recombines TRBV5-5 with TRBJ2-7; 10 bases line up with TRBD1. Germline CDR1 SGHKS, CDR2 YYEKEE (reference sequence). This CDR3 region has 16 residues. Trimming took 7 bases from V and 7 from J; bases not matched to a gene: 17. The CDR3 DNA is TGTGCCAGCGGACTAATACCGGGACAGGGGATAAGGGAGCAGTACTTC. Translation gives CASGLIPGQGIREQYF.

This clonotype turned up a few times. This chain connects TRBV4-1 to TRBJ2-3, with 9 bases aligning to TRBD1. Germline V lookup: CDR1 MGHRA, CDR2 YSYEKL. V trimming: 6 bases; J trimming: 1 base; junction bases outside the gene matches: 5. There are 15 residues in the CDR3. For the CDR3, the DNA is TGCGCCAGCAGACGGGGACAGGGTGGCACAGATACGCAGTATTTT. It is translated as CASRRGQGGTDTQYF.

The V call is TRBV11-2, the J call TRBJ1-6; 7 nucleotides match TRBD1. The germline V gene has CDR1 SGHAT and CDR2 FQNNGV. V shed 4 bases, J shed 8 bases, and the junction held 5 bases outside the gene matches. This CDR3 spans 14 amino acids. In nucleotides, the CDR3 is TGTGCCAGCAGCTCAGGGGGTCTAGATTCACCCCTCCACTTT. Protein sequence: CASSSGGLDSPLHF.